These T cell receptor beta chains were read from a single sample in a study of OX40 agonist ivuxolimab in advanced cancers. Clones were read by immunoSEQ multiplex PCR, and TCRdb kept only the in-frame ones, dropping some. There are about 64,000 clones in the sample; about 86% occur only once, and 2.1% lies in the top ten. The sample here was CD4+ or CD8+ T cells sorted from blood, taken in a trial of the OX40 agonist ivuxolimab. All receptors come from an adult with an advanced solid tumor such as melanoma, head and neck, liver or kidney cancer. Both conserved end residues are part of each CDR3. A D gene is named only where the DNA matches it firmly. A clone size is listed for some rows: how often the clone was seen (once, few, many), or a class if it is expanded.

cdr3_length clone_size j_call v_call d_call cdr3_nt cdr3_aa
14 . TRBJ2-7 TRBV6-5 . TGTGCCAGCAGTTCCCCAGGGCTTTCCTACGAGCAGTACTTC CASSSPGLSYEQYF
13 once TRBJ1-5 TRBV27 . TGTGCCAGCAGTTTGAGTAGCAATCAGCCCCAGCATTTT CASSLSSNQPQHF
14 . TRBJ1-2 TRBV25-1 . TGTGCCAGCAGTATCCCGGGACCAGGCGGGGGCTACACCTTC CASSIPGPGGGYTF
14 . TRBJ1-2 TRBV19 TRBD1 TGTGCCAGTAGTATCACAGGGGGCTCTGGTGGCTACACCTTC CASSITGGSGGYTF
15 . TRBJ2-7 TRBV28 . TGTGCCAGCAGCTTAAAGAACAGAATTCCCTACGAGCAGTACTTC CASSLKNRIPYEQYF
11 . TRBJ2-1 TRBV30 . TGTGCCGGATCCGGGGGATCTGAGCAGTTCTTC CAGSGGSEQFF
16 . TRBJ1-1 TRBV18 TRBD1 TGTGCCAGCTCACCACTGGCGACAGGGCTGAACACTGAAGCTTTCTTT CASSPLATGLNTEAFF
16 . TRBJ2-7 TRBV19 . TGTGCCAGTGGTAACCAGGACAGAGACGACTCCTACGAGCAGTACTTC CASGNQDRDDSYEQYF
14 . TRBJ2-5 TRBV10-3 . TGTGCCATCAGCTCAGGTGGGGGCCAAGAGACCCAGTACTTC CAISSGGGQETQYF
16 . TRBJ2-3 TRBV11-3 TRBD1 TGTGCCAGCAGCTTGGGACAGGGGTCCAGCACAGATACGCAGTATTTT CASSLGQGSSTDTQYF
16 few TRBJ2-5 TRBV27 TRBD2 TGTGCCAGCAGACGACTAGCGGGACGGCACCAAGAGACCCAGTACTTC CASRRLAGRHQETQYF
13 . TRBJ1-1 TRBV27 TRBD1 TGTGCCAGCAGTTTACGGGGACAGGGTGAAGCTTTCTTT CASSLRGQGEAFF
13 . TRBJ2-3 TRBV2 . TGTGCCAGCAAGAAGATTAGCACAGATACGCAGTATTTT CASKKISTDTQYF
14 . TRBJ2-7 TRBV19 . TGTGCCAGTAGTATAGTTGGCAGGGGAAGCGAGCAGTACTTC CASSIVGRGSEQYF
15 . TRBJ1-2 TRBV9 TRBD1 TGTGCCAGCAGCTCCCGGACAGGGGGAGACTATGGCTACACCTTC CASSSRTGGDYGYTF
15 . TRBJ1-4 TRBV11-2 TRBD1 TGTGCCAGCAGCCCGACAGGGGCGGATAATGAAAAACTGTTTTTT CASSPTGADNEKLFF
15 . TRBJ2-7 TRBV11-2 TRBD1 TGTGCCAGCAGCTCGCACAGGGGGCGCTCGTACGAGCAGTACTTC CASSSHRGRSYEQYF
17 . TRBJ2-7 TRBV27 . TGTGCCAGCAGACTCCAACTCAGGGACGGGGCCTCCTACGAGCAGTACTTC CASRLQLRDGASYEQYF
15 . TRBJ1-1 TRBV7-9 . TGTGCCAGCAGCTTTTTCGAGGGGCTGAACACTGAAGCTTTCTTT CASSFFEGLNTEAFF
16 . TRBJ1-2 TRBV4-1 . TGCGCCAGCAGCCACCCTTTACGTTCACCGGGTTATGGCTACACCTTC CASSHPLRSPGYGYTF
15 . TRBJ1-2 TRBV4-1 . TGCGCCAGCAGCCAAGAGGCGGGGCTCAACTATGGCTACACCTTC CASSQEAGLNYGYTF
15 . TRBJ2-7 TRBV18 TRBD1 TGTGCCAGCTCACAAACCGGGACAGGGGGCTACGAGCAGTACTTC CASSQTGTGGYEQYF
14 . TRBJ1-1 TRBV27 . TGTGCCAGCAGTTTGATCGGACAAAACACTGAAGCTTTCTTT CASSLIGQNTEAFF
14 . TRBJ2-1 TRBV7-8 . TGTGCCAGCAGCTCCCCAGGGAGTTTTCACGAGCAGTTCTTC CASSSPGSFHEQFF
13 . TRBJ2-7 TRBV6-6 . TGTGCCACCCTGACCTCTACGGCCTACGAGCAGTACTTC CATLTSTAYEQYF
12 . TRBJ2-7 TRBV11-2 . TGTGCCAGCAGCCCCGGCGTCCACGAGCAGTACTTC CASSPGVHEQYF
12 . TRBJ2-1 TRBV7-9 . TGTGCCAGCATCCCGTCCGAGGGTGAGCAGTTCTTC CASIPSEGEQFF
15 . TRBJ2-3 TRBV18 . TGTGCCAGCTCACTCCTAACCTCTCGCACAGATACGCAGTATTTT CASSLLTSRTDTQYF
14 . TRBJ1-1 TRBV15 . TGTGCCACCAGCAGACAGTTCATGAACACTGAAGCTTTCTTT CATSRQFMNTEAFF
12 . TRBJ2-5 TRBV7-9 . TGTGCCAGCAGCTTAGCGTCTGAGACCCAGTACTTC CASSLASETQYF
15 . TRBJ2-7 TRBV21-1 . TGTGCCAGCAGATCCCGGCGGGAGAGCTCCTACGAGCAGTACTTC CASRSRRESSYEQYF
15 . TRBJ2-1 TRBV28 TRBD2 TGTGCCAGCAGTTTACTAGCGGGGGGATACAATGAGCAGTTCTTC CASSLLAGGYNEQFF
15 . TRBJ1-5 TRBV28 . TGTGCCAGCAGTTTATCCGGGGCTGGGGATCAGCCCCAGCATTTT CASSLSGAGDQPQHF
13 . TRBJ1-1 TRBV7-8 . TGTGCCAGCAGCTTAATCCCGAACACTGAAGCTTTCTTT CASSLIPNTEAFF
12 . TRBJ2-7 TRBV7-2 . TGTGCCAGCAGCTCTCTCACCTACGAGCAGTACTTC CASSSLTYEQYF
15 . TRBJ1-6 TRBV28 . TGTGCCAGCACCCCGCAGGCTACCTATAATTCACCCCTCCACTTT CASTPQATYNSPLHF
14 . TRBJ1-1 TRBV6-6 TRBD1 TGTGCCAGCAGCCGTGACAGGGGTAACACTGAAGCTTTCTTT CASSRDRGNTEAFF
16 . TRBJ2-7 TRBV6-5 . TGTGCCAGCAGTTCCCTCGGGACTCCTCTTCCCTACGAGCAGTACTTC CASSSLGTPLPYEQYF
13 . TRBJ2-7 TRBV6-5 . TGTGCCAGCAGTCCCGGGACATTCTACGAGCAGTACTTC CASSPGTFYEQYF
14 . TRBJ2-1 TRBV10-2 TRBD2 TGCGCCAGCAGGACTAGCGGGGGGGCGGGTGAGCAGTTCTTC CASRTSGGAGEQFF
15 . TRBJ1-3 TRBV30 TRBD1 TGTGCCTACAGGGGGGGATTGGTTGATGGAAACACCATATATTTT CAYRGGLVDGNTIYF
13 few TRBJ2-2 TRBV7-8 . TGTGCCAGCTTCGATCCGAGCACCGGGGAGCTGTTTTTT CASFDPSTGELFF
14 . TRBJ2-2 TRBV4-2 . TGTGCCAGCACCCTCTACCCGAACACCGGGGAGCTGTTTTTT CASTLYPNTGELFF
14 . TRBJ2-2 TRBV11-3 TRBD1 TGTGCCAGCAGCGGCAGCAGGGGGACCGGGGAGCTGTTTTTT CASSGSRGTGELFF
11 once TRBJ2-7 TRBV20-1 . TGCAGTGCTAGTAGTTCCTACGAGCAGTACTTC CSASSSYEQYF
18 . TRBJ1-6 TRBV27 . TGTGCCAGCGCTCTTTTTTCGGATACCCGGGGGGGCAATTCACCCCTCCACTTT CASALFSDTRGGNSPLHF
14 . TRBJ1-2 TRBV5-5 . TGTGCCAGCAGCTTCCCCGGGGGGGCAGGTGGCTACACCTTC CASSFPGGAGGYTF
14 few TRBJ1-5 TRBV30 . TGTGCCTGGAGTGATCCCAGGGTAGGTCAGCCCCAGCATTTT CAWSDPRVGQPQHF